A single sample gave rise to the 24 T cell receptor beta chains below, sequenced in a study of blood T cell repertoires in COVID-19. The protocol was immunoSEQ multiplex PCR, while the TCRdb copy is restricted to in-frame clones and leaves out a portion. The table lists nearly 55,000 clones, roughly 86% of them singletons. What was sequenced was peripheral blood. These TCRs come from a man aged 65-85 years with active COVID-19.

The rearrangement joins TRBV6-5 to TRBJ1-3; perhaps TRBD1 as D (5 bases). This CDR3 is 15 amino acids long. The V gene's germline CDR1 is MNHEY and CDR2 SVGAGI. The V end lost 3 bases, the J end lost 3 bases, and 12 bases lay between the germline ends. In nucleotides, the CDR3 is TGTGCCAGCAGTTATCGTGGGGCCAATGGAAACACCATATATTTT. Amino acids: CASSYRGANGNTIYF.

The chain links TRBV7-2 to TRBJ1-2; D not certain. The germline gives CDR1 SGHTA, CDR2 FQGNSA. Trimming took 5 bases from V and 5 from J, leaving 15 bases between them. The CDR3 has 14 residues. This CDR3 is CASSRAGGLYGYTF. In DNA form, the CDR3 reads TGTGCCAGCAGCCGGGCAGGAGGATTGTATGGCTACACCTTC.

The genes are TRBV19 and TRBJ1-1, with D uncertain. This CDR3 region has 11 residues. Germline loops: CDR1 LNHDA, CDR2 SQIVND (reference sequence). V lost 3 bases to trimming and J lost 7 bases, with 6 bases between them. Here the CDR3 reads CASSIRFEAFF. CDR3 nucleotide sequence: TGTGCCAGTAGTATCAGGTTTGAAGCTTTCTTT.

The chain uses TRBV27 and TRBJ2-5; D is unresolved. V was clipped by 6 bases and J by 1 base, with 12 bases between them. The V gene's germline CDR1 is MNHEY and CDR2 SMNVEV (reference sequence). The CDR3 sequence is 14 residues long. This chain's CDR3 is CASSPEEFQETQYF. DNA for the CDR3: TGTGCCAGCAGCCCCGAGGAGTTCCAAGAGACCCAGTACTTC.

The chain carries TRBV5-5 and TRBJ2-7; TRBD1 matches at 9 bases. The CDR3 has 15 residues. Trimming cost V 4 bases and J 1 base; bases outside gene matches: 6. Germline values: CDR1 SGHKS, CDR2 YYEKEE (reference sequence). CDR3 amino acids: CASSAGTGNSYEQYF. The CDR3 DNA reads TGTGCCAGCAGCGCCGGGACAGGGAATTCCTACGAGCAGTACTTC. Full variable domain (remainder filled in from reference TRBV5-5 and TRBJ2-7): DAGVTQSPTHLIKTRGQQVTLRCSPISGHKSVSWYQQVLGQGPQFIFQYYEKEERGRGNFPDRFSARQFPNYSSELNVNALLLGDSALYLCASSAGTGNSYEQYFGPGTRLTVT.

This clone has only one observation. The chain uses TRBV5-5 and TRBJ1-1, with a tentative D call TRBD1 (5 bases). The CDR3 covers 14 residues. CDR1 is SGHKS, CDR2 YYEKEE, per germline (reference sequence). Deletions cut 3 bases from V and 3 bases from J, with 12 bases between. The CDR3 DNA reads as TGTGCCAGCAGCTCATCCAGGGTGGACACTGAAGCTTTCTTT. Encoded protein: CASSSSRVDTEAFF.

V usage is TRBV5-1 and J usage is TRBJ2-5, with 10 positions matching TRBD2. Germline CDR1 reads SGHRS; CDR2 reads YFSETQ. V dropped 0 bases and J dropped 4; count of bases not matched to a gene: 3. The length of the CDR3 is 15 residues. DNA for the CDR3: TGCGCCAGCAGCTTGGCCCGGACTAGCGGAGAGACCCAGTACTTC. Protein sequence: CASSLARTSGETQYF. The full variable domain, with the rest looked up from reference TRBV5-1 and TRBJ2-5, is KAGVTQTPRYLIKTRGQQVTLSCSPISGHRSVSWYQQTPGQGLQFLFEYFSETQRNKGNFPGRFSGRQFSNSRSEMNVSTLELGDSALYLCASSLARTSGETQYFGPGTRLLVL.

The J gene is TRBJ1-1, the V gene TRBV7-3; no reliable D call. CDR1 is SGHTA, CDR2 FQGTGA, per germline. Trimming pared 5 bases from V and 2 bases from J, leaving 27 bases between. CDR3 length equals 19 residues. CDR3 region: CASSPQRVSATNINTEAFF. In DNA form, the CDR3 reads TGTGCCAGCAGCCCTCAGAGGGTCAGCGCTACAAATATTAACACTGAAGCTTTCTTT.

This chain joins TRBV4-3 and TRBJ2-6; unclear D gene. The length of the CDR3 is 16 residues. The germline V gene encodes CDR1 LGHNA and CDR2 YSLEER. Trimming removed 0 bases at V and 4 bases at J, with 10 bases between. In DNA, the CDR3 is TGCGCCAGCAGCCAAGAACCAGGCCGAGGGGCCAACGTCCTGACTTTC. This translates into CASSQEPGRGANVLTF.

The genes are TRBV5-5 and TRBJ1-6; no clear D gene. This CDR3 contains 17 residues. CDR1 SGHKS and CDR2 YYEKEE come from the germline V gene (reference sequence). The V end was cut by 0 bases, the J end by 0 bases, with 10 bases between. The CDR3 spells CASSLVKADSYNSPLHF. The CDR3 DNA reads TGTGCCAGCAGCTTGGTAAAGGCGGACTCCTATAATTCACCCCTCCACTTT.

The chain couples TRBV11-3 to TRBJ1-2, with TRBD1 matching 7 bases. Germline V gene lookup returns CDR1 SGHNT and CDR2 YENEEA. J gave up 6 bases and V 5 bases, and 3 bases lay outside the gene matches. The CDR3 loop spans 12 amino acids. CDR3 in amino acids: CASSPGTDGYTF. The CDR3, as DNA: TGTGCCAGCAGCCCCGGGACAGATGGCTACACCTTC.

The rearrangement links TRBV6-2 or TRBV6-3 to TRBJ2-7; no definite D call. This CDR3 is built from 14 residues. The germline V gene encodes CDR1 MNHEY and CDR2 SVGEGT. Trimming took off 0 bases at V and 3 bases at J, with 9 bases between the two ends. The CDR3 region is CASSYSRLNYEQYF. In DNA, the CDR3 is TGTGCCAGCAGTTACTCGAGGCTGAACTACGAGCAGTACTTC.

This clone came up a few times. The gene calls are TRBV7-2 and TRBJ1-2, with D hard to call. Germline CDR1 SGHTA, CDR2 FQGNSA. This CDR3 region has 17 residues. V lost 2 bases and J 1 base, leaving 17 bases between the germline ends. DNA of the CDR3: TGTGCCAGCAGCTTATTCCAGGCCGACATACATAACTATGGCTACACCTTC. Its translation: CASSLFQADIHNYGYTF.

The chain carries TRBV18 and TRBJ1-2, with 8 bases identical to TRBD1. V dropped 2 bases and J dropped 3; count of bases not matched to a gene: 5. The CDR3 is 15 residues long. Germline V gene lookup returns CDR1 KGHSH and CDR2 LQKENI. The CDR3, as DNA: TGTGCCAGCTCACCATCCGCACAGGGGGACTATGGCTACACCTTC. Translated: CASSPSAQGDYGYTF.

The chain is built from TRBV7-2 and TRBJ2-5; a weak D match, TRBD2 (5 bases). V was shortened by 8 bases and J by 4 bases, with 17 bases between the two germline ends. From germline, CDR1 is SGHTA and CDR2 FQGNSA. There are 14 residues in the CDR3. CDR3 protein: CASADGSSTETQYF. The CDR3 coding sequence is TGTGCCAGCGCTGACGGTTCTAGCACAGAGACCCAGTACTTC.

This clone was recorded once. The chain uses TRBV5-6 and TRBJ1-4, with D maybe TRBD1 (5 bases). V lost 2 bases and J lost 5, with 10 bases in between. CDR1 and CDR2 (germline): SGHDT, YYEEEE. This CDR3 contains 14 residues. This CDR3 is CASSFKTGNEKLFF. CDR3 sequence (DNA): TGTGCCAGCAGCTTTAAAACAGGAAATGAAAAACTGTTTTTT. Full variable domain (rest looked up from reference TRBV5-6 and TRBJ1-4): DAGVTQSPTHLIKTRGQQVTLRCSPKSGHDTVSWYQQALGQGPQFIFQYYEEEERQRGNFPDRFSGHQFPNYSSELNVNALLLGDSALYLCASSFKTGNEKLFFGSGTQLSVL.

The chain carries TRBV4-3 and TRBJ2-3, with TRBD1 as a possible D gene (5 bases). The CDR3 sequence is 15 residues long. Germline assignment: CDR1 LGHNA and CDR2 YSLEER. V lost 0 bases and J lost 2, with 9 bases in between. Written as DNA, the CDR3 is TGCGCCAGCAGCCAAGATTCCAGGGACACAGATACGCAGTATTTT. Amino acid sequence: CASSQDSRDTDTQYF.

The rearrangement links TRBV4-3 to TRBJ2-7; D possibly corresponds to TRBD2 (6 bases). Germline V CDR1 and CDR2: LGHNA, YSLEER. V lost 0 bases and J lost 6, with 21 bases in between. The CDR3 contains 17 residues. The CDR3 here is CASSQDPTGHGGGEQYF. In DNA, the CDR3 is TGCGCCAGCAGCCAAGATCCCACAGGTCACGGGGGAGGCGAGCAGTACTTC.

The chain recombines TRBV27 with TRBJ1-5, with D unresolved. The CDR3 loop spans 15 amino acids. V was shortened by 6 bases and J by 3 bases, with 15 bases between the two germline ends. Per germline, CDR1 MNHEY and CDR2 SMNVEV (reference sequence). In DNA, the CDR3 is TGTGCCAGCAGCTTCCTTCCCCTTTACAATCAGCCCCAGCATTTT. It codes for CASSFLPLYNQPQHF.

The chain employs TRBV7-8 and TRBJ2-7; no definite D call. The CDR3 totals 12 residues. In germline, CDR1 is SGHVS, CDR2 FQNEAQ. V lost 5 bases to trimming and J lost 7 bases, with 12 bases between them. The CDR3, as DNA: TGTGCCAGCAGCCCCCCCATCGAGGAGCAGTACTTC. The encoded protein is CASSPPIEEQYF.

The CDR3 protein is CASSVAPGQGTMNYGYTF. CDR3 nucleotide sequence: TGTGCCAGCAGCGTAGCACCGGGACAGGGGACAATGAACTATGGCTACACCTTC. The J gene is TRBJ1-2, the V gene TRBV9; 10 bases agree with TRBD1. Losses at the gene ends were 0 bases for V and 2 bases for J; bases not matched to a gene: 10. The germline V gene has CDR1 SGDLS and CDR2 YYNGEE. The CDR3 contains 18 residues.

The V and J genes are TRBV6-1 and TRBJ1-2; D perhaps matches TRBD1 (5 bases). With 2 bases removed from V and 3 bases from J, the gap between germline ends came to 10 bases. Germline CDR1 reads MNHNS; CDR2 reads SASEGT. This CDR3 region has 14 residues. CDR3 bases: TGTGCCAGCAGTGAACTGCAGGGTCACTATGGCTACACCTTC. Amino acids: CASSELQGHYGYTF.

The chain recombines TRBV2 with TRBJ1-1; D uncertain. CDR1 and CDR2 (germline): SNHLY, FYNNEI. This CDR3 has 13 residues. V was cut by 1 base and J by 3 bases, with 6 bases left in between. The CDR3 DNA follows: TGTGCCAGCAGTGAAGAGTCAGACACTGAAGCTTTCTTT. Residues: CASSEESDTEAFF.

This clone has just one count. The genes are TRBV7-2 and TRBJ2-5, with D perhaps matching TRBD2 (6 bases). V lost 5 bases and J 5 bases, leaving 15 bases between the germline ends. This CDR3 spans 14 amino acids. Germline CDR1 SGHTA, CDR2 FQGNSA. CDR3: CASSPASVGETQYF. The CDR3 nucleotides read TGTGCCAGCAGCCCGGCTAGCGTTGGGGAGACCCAGTACTTC.